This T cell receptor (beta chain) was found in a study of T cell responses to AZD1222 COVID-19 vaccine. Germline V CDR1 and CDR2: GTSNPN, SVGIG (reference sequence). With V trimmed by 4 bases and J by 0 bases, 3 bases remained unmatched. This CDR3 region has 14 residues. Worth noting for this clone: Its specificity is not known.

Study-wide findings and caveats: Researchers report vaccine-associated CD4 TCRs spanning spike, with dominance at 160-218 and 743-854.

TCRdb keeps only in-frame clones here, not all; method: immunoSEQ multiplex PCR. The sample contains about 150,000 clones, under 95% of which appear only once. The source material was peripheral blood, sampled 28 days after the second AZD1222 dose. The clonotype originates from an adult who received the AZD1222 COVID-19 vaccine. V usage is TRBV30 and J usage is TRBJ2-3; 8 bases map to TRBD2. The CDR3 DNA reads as TGTGCCTGGACTAGCGGGCTTAGCACAGATACGCAGTATTTT. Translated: CAWTSGLSTDTQYF.